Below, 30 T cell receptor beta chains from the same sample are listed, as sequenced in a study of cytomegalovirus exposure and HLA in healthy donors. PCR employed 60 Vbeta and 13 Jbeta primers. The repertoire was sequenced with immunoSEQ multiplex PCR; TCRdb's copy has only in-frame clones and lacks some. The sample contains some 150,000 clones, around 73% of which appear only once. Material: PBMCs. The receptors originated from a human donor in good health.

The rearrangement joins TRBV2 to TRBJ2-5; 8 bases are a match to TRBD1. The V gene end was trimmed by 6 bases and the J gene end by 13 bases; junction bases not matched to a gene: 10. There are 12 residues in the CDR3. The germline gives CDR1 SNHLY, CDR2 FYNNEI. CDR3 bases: TGTGCCAGCAGCTCAGAAACAGGGGGGAGGTACTTC. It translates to CASSSETGGRYF.

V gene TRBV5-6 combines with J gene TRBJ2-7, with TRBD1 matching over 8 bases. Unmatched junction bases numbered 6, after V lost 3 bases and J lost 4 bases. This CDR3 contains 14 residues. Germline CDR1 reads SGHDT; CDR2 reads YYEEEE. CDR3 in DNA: TGTGCCAGCAGCTACCGGGACAGGAGATACGAGCAGTACTTC. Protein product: CASSYRDRRYEQYF. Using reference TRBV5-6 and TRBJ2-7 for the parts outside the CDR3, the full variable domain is DAGVTQSPTHLIKTRGQQVTLRCSPKSGHDTVSWYQQALGQGPQFIFQYYEEEERQRGNFPDRFSGHQFPNYSSELNVNALLLGDSALYLCASSYRDRRYEQYFGPGTRLTVT.

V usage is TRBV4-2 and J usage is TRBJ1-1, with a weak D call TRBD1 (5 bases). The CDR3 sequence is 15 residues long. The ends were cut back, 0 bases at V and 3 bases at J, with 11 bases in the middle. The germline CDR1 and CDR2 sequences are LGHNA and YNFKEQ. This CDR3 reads CASSQETGLYTEAFF. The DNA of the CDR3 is TGTGCCAGCAGCCAAGAAACAGGTCTGTACACTGAAGCTTTCTTT.

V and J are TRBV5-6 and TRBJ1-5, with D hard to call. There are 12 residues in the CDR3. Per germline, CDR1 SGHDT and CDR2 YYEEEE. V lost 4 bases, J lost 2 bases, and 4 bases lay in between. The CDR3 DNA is TGTGCCAGCAGCCTTCGCAATCAGCCCCAGCATTTT. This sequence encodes CASSLRNQPQHF.

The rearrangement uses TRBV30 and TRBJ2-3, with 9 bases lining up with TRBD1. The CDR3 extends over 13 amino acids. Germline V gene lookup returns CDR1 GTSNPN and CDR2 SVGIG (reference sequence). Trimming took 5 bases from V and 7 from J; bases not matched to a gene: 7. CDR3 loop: CAWGTGYAYTQYF. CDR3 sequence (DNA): TGTGCCTGGGGGACAGGGTACGCGTATACGCAGTATTTT.

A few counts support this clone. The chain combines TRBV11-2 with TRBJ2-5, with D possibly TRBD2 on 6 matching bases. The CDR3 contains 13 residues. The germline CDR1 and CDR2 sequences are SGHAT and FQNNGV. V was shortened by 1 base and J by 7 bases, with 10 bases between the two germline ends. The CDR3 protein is CASSLVLAGTQYF. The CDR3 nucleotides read TGTGCCAGCAGCTTAGTACTAGCAGGGACCCAGTACTTC. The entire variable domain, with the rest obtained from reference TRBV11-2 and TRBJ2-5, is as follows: EAGVAQSPRYKIIEKRQSVAFWCNPISGHATLYWYQQILGQGPKLLIQFQNNGVVDDSQLPKDRFSAERLKGVDSTLKIQPAKLEDSAVYLCASSLVLAGTQYFGPGTRLLVL.

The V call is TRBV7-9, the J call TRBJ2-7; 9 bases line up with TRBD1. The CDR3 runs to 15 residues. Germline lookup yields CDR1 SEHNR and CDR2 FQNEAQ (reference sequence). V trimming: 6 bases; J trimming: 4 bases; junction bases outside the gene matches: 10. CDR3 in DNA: TGTGCCAGCAGGGGGCCCGGGACAGGGATATACGAGCAGTACTTC. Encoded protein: CASRGPGTGIYEQYF.

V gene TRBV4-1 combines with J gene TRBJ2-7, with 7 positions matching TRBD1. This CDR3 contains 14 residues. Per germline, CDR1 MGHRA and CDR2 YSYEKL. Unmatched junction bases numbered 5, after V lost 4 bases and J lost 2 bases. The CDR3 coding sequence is TGCGCCAGCAGCCGATGGGACAGCCCCTACGAGCAGTACTTC. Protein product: CASSRWDSPYEQYF.

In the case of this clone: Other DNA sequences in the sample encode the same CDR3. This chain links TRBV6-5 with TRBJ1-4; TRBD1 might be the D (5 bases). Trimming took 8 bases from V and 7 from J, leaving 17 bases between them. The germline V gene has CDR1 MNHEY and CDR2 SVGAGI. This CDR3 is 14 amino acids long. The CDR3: CASSRGSLGEKLFF. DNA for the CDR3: TGTGCCAGCTCACGGGGGAGCCTTGGTGAAAAACTGTTTTTT.

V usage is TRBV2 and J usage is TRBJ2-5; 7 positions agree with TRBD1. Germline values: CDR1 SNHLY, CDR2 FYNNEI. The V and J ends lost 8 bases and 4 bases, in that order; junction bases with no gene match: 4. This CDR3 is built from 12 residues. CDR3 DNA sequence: TGTGCCAGCTCAGCAGGGGGAGAGACCCAGTACTTC. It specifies CASSAGGETQYF.

The CDR3 region is CASSLSVGAYSNQPQHF. The CDR3 DNA reads TGTGCCAGCAGCTTGAGCGTAGGAGCTTATAGCAATCAGCCCCAGCATTTT. The gene calls are TRBV5-5 and TRBJ1-5; no definite D call. Trimming shortened V by 1 base and J by 0 bases, and 14 bases separated the two germline ends. CDR1 and CDR2 from the germline V gene are SGHKS and YYEKEE (reference sequence). This CDR3 has 17 amino acids.

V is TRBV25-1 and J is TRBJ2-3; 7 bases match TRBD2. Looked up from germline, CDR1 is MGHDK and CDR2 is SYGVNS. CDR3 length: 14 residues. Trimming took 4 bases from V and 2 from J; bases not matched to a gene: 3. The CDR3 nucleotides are TGTGCCAGCAGTGGGGGGACTATCACAGATACGCAGTATTTT. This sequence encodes CASSGGTITDTQYF.

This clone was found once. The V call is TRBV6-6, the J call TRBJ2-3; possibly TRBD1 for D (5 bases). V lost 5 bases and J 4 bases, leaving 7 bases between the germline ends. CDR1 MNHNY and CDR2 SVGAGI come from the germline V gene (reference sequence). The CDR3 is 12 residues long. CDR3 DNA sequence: TGTGCCAGCAGTCGACAGCCAGATACGCAGTATTTT. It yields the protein CASSRQPDTQYF.

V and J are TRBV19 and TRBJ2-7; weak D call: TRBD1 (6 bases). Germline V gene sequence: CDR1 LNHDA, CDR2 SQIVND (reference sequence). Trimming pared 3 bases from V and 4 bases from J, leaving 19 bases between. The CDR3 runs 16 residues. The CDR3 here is CASSIVGDTGIYEQYF. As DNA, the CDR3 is TGTGCCAGTAGTATTGTGGGGGACACCGGCATTTACGAGCAGTACTTC. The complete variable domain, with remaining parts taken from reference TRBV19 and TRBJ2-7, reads DGGITQSPKYLFRKEGQNVTLSCEQNLNHDAMYWYRQDPGQGLRLIYYSQIVNDFQKGDIAEGYSVSREKKESFPLTVTSAQKNPTAFYLCASSIVGDTGIYEQYFGPGTRLTVT.

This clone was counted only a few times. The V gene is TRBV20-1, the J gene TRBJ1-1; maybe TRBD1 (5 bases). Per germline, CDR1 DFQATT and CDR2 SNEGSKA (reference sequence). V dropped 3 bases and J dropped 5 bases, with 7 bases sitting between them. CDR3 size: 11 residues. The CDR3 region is CSASRVTEAFF. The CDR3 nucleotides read TGCAGTGCTAGCAGGGTGACTGAAGCTTTCTTT.

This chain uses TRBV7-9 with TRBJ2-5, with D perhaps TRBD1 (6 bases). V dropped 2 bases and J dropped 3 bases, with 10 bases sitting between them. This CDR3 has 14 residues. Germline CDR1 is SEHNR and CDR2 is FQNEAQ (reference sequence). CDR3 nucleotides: TGTGCCAGCAGCTTATCCCGGACAGAAGAGACCCAGTACTTC. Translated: CASSLSRTEETQYF.

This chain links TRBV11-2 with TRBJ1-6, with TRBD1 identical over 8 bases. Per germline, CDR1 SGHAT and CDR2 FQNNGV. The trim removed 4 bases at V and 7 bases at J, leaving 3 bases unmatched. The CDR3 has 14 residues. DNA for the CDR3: TGTGCCAGCAGCTCGACAGGGGCGAATTCACCCCTCCACTTT. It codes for CASSSTGANSPLHF.

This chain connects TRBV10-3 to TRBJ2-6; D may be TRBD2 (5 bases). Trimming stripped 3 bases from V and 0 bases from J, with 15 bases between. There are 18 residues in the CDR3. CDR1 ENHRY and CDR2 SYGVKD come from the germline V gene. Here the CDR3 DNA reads TGTGCCATCAGTGACCCAACGACGGGATCCTCTGGGGCCAACGTCCTGACTTTC. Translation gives CAISDPTTGSSGANVLTF.

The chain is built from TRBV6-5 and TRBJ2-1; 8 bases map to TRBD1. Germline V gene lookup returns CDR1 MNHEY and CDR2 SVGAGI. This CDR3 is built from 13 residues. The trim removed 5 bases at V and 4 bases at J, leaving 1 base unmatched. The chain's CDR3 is CASSRDRYNEQFF. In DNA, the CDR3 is TGTGCCAGCAGTAGGGACAGGTACAATGAGCAGTTCTTC.

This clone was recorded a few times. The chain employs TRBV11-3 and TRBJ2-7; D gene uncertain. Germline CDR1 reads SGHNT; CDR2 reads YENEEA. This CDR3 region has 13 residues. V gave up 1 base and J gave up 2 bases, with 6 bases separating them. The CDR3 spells CASSLGSTYEQYF. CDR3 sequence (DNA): TGTGCCAGCAGCTTAGGGTCTACCTACGAGCAGTACTTC.

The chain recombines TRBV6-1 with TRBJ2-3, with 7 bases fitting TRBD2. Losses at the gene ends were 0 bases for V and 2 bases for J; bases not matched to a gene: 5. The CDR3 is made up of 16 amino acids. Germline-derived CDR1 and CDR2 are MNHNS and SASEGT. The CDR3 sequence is CASSEAPGDYTDTQYF. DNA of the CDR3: TGTGCCAGCAGTGAAGCGCCCGGGGACTACACAGATACGCAGTATTTT.

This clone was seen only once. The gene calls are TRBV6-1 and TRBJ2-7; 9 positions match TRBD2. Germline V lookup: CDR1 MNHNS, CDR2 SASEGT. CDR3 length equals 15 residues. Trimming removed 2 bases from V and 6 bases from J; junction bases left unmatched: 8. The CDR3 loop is CASSELREGPSEQYF. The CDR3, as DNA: TGTGCCAGCAGTGAATTGCGGGAGGGCCCAAGCGAGCAGTACTTC.

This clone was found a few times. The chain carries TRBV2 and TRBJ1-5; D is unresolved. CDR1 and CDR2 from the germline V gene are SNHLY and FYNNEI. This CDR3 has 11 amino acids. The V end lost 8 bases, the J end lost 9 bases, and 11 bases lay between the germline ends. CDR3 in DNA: TGTGCCAGCGGACGGGGTGGGCCCCAGCATTTT. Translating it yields CASGRGGPQHF.

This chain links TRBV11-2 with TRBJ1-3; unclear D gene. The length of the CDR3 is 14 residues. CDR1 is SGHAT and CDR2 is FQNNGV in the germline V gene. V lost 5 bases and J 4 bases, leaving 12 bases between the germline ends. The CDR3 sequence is CASSLRRSGNTIYF. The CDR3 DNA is TGTGCCAGCAGCCTAAGGAGATCCGGAAACACCATATATTTT.

The CDR3 loop reads CASSLFGQEYNSPLHF. The CDR3 coding sequence is TGTGCCAGCAGCTTGTTTGGACAGGAATATAATTCACCCCTCCACTTT. The chain combines TRBV5-4 with TRBJ1-6; 7 bases match TRBD1. Losses at the gene ends were 1 base for V and 4 bases for J; bases not matched to a gene: 5. This CDR3 is 16 amino acids long. Germline-derived CDR1 and CDR2 are SGHNT and YYREEE (reference sequence).

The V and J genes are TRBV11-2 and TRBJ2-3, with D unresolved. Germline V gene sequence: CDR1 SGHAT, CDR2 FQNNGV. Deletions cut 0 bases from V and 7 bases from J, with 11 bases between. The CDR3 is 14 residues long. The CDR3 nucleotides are TGTGCCAGCAGCTTAGACAGACCGACAAATACGCAGTATTTT. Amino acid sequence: CASSLDRPTNTQYF.

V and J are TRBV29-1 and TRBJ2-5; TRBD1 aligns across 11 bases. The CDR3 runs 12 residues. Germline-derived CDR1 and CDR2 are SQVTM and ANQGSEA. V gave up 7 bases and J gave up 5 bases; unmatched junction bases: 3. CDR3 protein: CSGGQGAETQYF. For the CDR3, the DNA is TGCAGCGGAGGACAGGGGGCGGAGACCCAGTACTTC.

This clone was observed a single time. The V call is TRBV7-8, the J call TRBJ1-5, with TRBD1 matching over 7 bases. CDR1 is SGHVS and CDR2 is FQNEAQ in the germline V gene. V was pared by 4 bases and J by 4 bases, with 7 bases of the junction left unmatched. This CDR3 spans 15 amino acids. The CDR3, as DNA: TGTGCCAGCAGCTACGACAGGGTACTAAATCAGCCCCAGCATTTT. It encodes CASSYDRVLNQPQHF.

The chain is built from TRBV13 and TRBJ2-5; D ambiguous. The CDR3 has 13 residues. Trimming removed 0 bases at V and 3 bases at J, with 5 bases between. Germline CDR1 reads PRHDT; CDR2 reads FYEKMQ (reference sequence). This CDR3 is CASSLGSEETQYF. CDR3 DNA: TGTGCCAGCAGCTTAGGCAGCGAAGAGACCCAGTACTTC. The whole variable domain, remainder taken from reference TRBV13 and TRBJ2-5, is AAGVIQSPRHLIKEKRETATLKCYPIPRHDTVYWYQQGPGQDPQFLISFYEKMQSDKGSIPDRFSAQQFSDYHSELNMSSLELGDSALYFCASSLGSEETQYFGPGTRLLVL.

Here the CDR3 DNA reads TGTGCCGTCGGGGTCTCCCAAGAGACCCAGTACTTC. Its translation: CAVGVSQETQYF. This rearrangement joins TRBV6-5 to TRBJ2-5, with TRBD2 as a possible D gene (5 bases). Per the germline V gene, CDR1 is MNHEY and CDR2 is SVGAGI. Trimming left V 11 bases short and J 1 base short, with 11 bases between. The CDR3 length is 12 residues.